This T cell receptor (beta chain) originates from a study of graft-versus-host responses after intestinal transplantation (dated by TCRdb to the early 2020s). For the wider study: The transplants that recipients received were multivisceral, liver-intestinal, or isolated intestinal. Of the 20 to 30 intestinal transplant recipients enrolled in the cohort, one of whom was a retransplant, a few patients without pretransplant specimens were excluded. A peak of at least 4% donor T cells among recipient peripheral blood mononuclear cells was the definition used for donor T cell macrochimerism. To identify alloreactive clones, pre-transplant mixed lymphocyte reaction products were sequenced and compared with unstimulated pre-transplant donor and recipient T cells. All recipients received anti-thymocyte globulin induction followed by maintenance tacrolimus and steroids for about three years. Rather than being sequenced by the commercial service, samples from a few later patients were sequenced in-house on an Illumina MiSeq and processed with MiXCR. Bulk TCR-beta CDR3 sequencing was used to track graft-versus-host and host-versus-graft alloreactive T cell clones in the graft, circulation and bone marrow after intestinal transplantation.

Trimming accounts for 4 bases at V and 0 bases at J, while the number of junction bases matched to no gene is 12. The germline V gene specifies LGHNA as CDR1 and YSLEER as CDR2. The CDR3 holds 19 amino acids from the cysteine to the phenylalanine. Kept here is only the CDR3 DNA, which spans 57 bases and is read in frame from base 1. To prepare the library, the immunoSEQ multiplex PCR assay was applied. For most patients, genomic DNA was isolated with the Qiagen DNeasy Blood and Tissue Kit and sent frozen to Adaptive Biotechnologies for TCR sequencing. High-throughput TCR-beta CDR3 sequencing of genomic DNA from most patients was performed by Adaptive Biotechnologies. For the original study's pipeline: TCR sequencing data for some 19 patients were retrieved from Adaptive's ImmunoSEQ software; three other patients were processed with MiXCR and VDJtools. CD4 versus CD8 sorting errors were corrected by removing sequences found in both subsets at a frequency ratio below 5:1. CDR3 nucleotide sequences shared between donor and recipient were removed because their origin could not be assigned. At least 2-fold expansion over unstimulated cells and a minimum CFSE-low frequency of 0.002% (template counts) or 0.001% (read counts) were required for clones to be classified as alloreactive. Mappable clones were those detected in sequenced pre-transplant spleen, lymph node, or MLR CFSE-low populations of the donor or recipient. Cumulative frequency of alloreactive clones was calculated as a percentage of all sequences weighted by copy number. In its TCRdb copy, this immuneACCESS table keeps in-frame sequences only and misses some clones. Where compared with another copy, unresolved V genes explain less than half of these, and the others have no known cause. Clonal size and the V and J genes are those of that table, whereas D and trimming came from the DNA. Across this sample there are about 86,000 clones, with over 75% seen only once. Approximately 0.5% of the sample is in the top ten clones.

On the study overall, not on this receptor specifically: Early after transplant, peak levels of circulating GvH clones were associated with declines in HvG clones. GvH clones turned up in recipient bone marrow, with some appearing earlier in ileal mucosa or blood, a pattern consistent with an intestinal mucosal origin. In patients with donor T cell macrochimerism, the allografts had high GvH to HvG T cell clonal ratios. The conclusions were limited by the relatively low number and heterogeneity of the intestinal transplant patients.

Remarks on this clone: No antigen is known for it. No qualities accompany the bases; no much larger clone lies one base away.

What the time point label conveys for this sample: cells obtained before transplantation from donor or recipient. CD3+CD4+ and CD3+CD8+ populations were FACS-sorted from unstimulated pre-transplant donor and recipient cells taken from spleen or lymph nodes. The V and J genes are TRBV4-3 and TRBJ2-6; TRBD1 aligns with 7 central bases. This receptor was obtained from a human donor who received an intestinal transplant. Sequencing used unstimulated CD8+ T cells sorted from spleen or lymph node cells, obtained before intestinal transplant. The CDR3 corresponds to CASSLETGEPLSGANVLTF. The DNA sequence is TGCGCCAGCAGCCTCGAAACAGGGGAACCCCTCTCTGGGGCCAACGTCCTGACTTTC.